The clone carrying this T cell receptor beta chain was counted at least ten times. Authors' analysis steps: A per-sample median of roughly 96,000 TCRs was observed, with a range of about 23,224 to 750,000. MiXCR, applied by TCRdb to the RACE reads, yields one record per CDR3 protein. The V and J calls were determined by TCRdb, not by the authors. Of approximately 370,000 distinct CDR3 sequences in the sample, 5% to 6.5% were seen once. CDR1 LNHNV and CDR2 YYDKDF come from the germline V gene (reference sequence). Trimming pared 1 base from V and 3 bases from J, leaving 9 bases between. This CDR3 contains 15 residues. Time point meaning: pre-sensitization, week 0. Indicated treatment: therapeutic diphenylcyclopropenone sensitization with weekly scalp DPC. Blood collection happened ahead of applying each patch test. This entry is derived from a study of human T cells and chemical hapten exposure.

The chain employs TRBV15 and TRBJ1-4; D gene unclear. This sample comprised whole blood, obtained in connection with sensitization to the hapten diphenylcyclopropenone (DPC). The sequence came from a woman younger than 35 with alopecia areata. Some clones in this sample may be carry-over from other donors' samples. CDR3 bases: TGTGCCACCAGCAGAGCTCGGGGTTCTAATGAAAAACTGTTTTTT. This encodes CATSRARGSNEKLFF. Drawing the rest from reference TRBV15 and TRBJ1-4, the complete variable domain is DAMVIQNPRYQVTQFGKPVTLSCSQTLNHNVMYWYQQKSSQAPKLLFHYYDKDFNNEADTPDNFQSRRPNTSFCFLDIRSPGLGDTAMYLCATSRARGSNEKLFFGSGTQLSVL.